One T cell receptor (beta chain) is described in this entry. Its antigen is as yet unknown. This entry is derived from a study of monozygotic twins with inflammatory bowel disease. Findings of the study overall: IBD patients carried less diverse TCRbeta repertoires (inverse Simpson) than healthy co-twins.

Germline values: CDR1 LNHDA, CDR2 SQIVND (reference sequence). This CDR3 has 15 amino acids. TCRdb reworked the 5' RACE reads into one entry per CDR3 protein, no DNA. The listing contains 400,000 to 500,000 distinct CDR3 sequences. Sequenced input: blood. The gene calls are TRBV19 and TRBJ1-5. The origin of this receptor is a human donor with ulcerative colitis or Crohn's disease, or a healthy co-twin of an affected twin (not recorded which). CDR3: CASSGPQRGNQPQHF.